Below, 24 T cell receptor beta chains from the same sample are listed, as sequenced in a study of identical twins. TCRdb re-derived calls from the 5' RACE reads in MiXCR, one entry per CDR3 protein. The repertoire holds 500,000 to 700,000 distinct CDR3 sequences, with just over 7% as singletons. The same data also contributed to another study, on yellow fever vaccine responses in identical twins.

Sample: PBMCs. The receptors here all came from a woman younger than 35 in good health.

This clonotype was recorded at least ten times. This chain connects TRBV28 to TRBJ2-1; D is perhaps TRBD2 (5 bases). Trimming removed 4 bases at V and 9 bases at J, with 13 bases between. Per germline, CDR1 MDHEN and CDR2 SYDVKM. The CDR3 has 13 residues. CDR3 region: CASSSTPGIEQFF. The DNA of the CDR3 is TGTGCCAGCAGTTCGACCCCGGGGATTGAGCAGTTCTTC.

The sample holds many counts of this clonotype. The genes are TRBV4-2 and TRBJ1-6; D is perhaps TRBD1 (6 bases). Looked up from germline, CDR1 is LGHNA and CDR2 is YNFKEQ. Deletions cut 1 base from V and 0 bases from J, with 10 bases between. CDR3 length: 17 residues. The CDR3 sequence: CASSQGTAGSYNSPLHF. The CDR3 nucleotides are TGTGCCAGCAGCCAAGGGACAGCGGGCTCCTATAATTCACCCCTCCACTTT.

CDR3 sequence: CASSLRGVAGELFF. CDR3 nucleotides: TGTGCCAGCAGCTTACGAGGAGTCGCCGGGGAGCTGTTTTTT. J is TRBJ2-2 and V is TRBV11-2; no definite D call. The V end was cut by 2 bases, the J end by 6 bases, with 10 bases between. The CDR3 totals 14 residues. Germline assignment: CDR1 SGHAT and CDR2 FQNNGV. Using reference TRBV11-2 and TRBJ2-2 for the parts outside the CDR3, the full variable domain is EAGVAQSPRYKIIEKRQSVAFWCNPISGHATLYWYQQILGQGPKLLIQFQNNGVVDDSQLPKDRFSAERLKGVDSTLKIQPAKLEDSAVYLCASSLRGVAGELFFGEGSRLTVL.

CDR3 in amino acids: CATSAPSGYGYTF. CDR3 DNA sequence: TGTGCCACCAGTGCCCCCTCGGGGTATGGCTACACCTTC. The genes are TRBV24-1 and TRBJ1-2; no definite D call. The CDR3 sequence is 13 residues long. Trimming removed 5 bases from V and 5 bases from J, with 11 bases in between. Germline lookup yields CDR1 KGHDR and CDR2 SFDVKD.

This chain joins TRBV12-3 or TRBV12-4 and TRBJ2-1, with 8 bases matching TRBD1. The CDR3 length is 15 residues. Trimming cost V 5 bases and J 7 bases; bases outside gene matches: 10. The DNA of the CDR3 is TGTGCCAGCAGTCCTCAGGGGGCTTTGGGAAATGAGCAGTTCTTC. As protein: CASSPQGALGNEQFF.

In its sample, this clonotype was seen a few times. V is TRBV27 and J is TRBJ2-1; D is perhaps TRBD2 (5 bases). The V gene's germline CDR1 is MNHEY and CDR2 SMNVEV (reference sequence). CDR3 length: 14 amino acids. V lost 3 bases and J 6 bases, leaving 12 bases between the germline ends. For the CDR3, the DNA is TGTGCCAGCAGTTTGGCGCTAGCTGGCAATGAGCAGTTCTTC. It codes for CASSLALAGNEQFF.

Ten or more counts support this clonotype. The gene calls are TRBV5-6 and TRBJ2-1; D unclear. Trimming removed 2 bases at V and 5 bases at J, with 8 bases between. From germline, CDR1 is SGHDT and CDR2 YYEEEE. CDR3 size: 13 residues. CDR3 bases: TGTGCCAGCAGCTTCTCTCCAAACAATGAGCAGTTCTTC. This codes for CASSFSPNNEQFF. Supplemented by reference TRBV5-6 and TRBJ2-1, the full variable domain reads DAGVTQSPTHLIKTRGQQVTLRCSPKSGHDTVSWYQQALGQGPQFIFQYYEEEERQRGNFPDRFSGHQFPNYSSELNVNALLLGDSALYLCASSFSPNNEQFFGPGTRLTVL.

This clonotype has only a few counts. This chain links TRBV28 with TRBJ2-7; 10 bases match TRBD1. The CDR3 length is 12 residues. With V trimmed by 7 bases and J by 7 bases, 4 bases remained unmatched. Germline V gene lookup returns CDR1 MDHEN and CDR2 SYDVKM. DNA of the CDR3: TGTGCCAGCACGACAGGGGGCCGGGAGCAGTACTTC. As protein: CASTTGGREQYF.

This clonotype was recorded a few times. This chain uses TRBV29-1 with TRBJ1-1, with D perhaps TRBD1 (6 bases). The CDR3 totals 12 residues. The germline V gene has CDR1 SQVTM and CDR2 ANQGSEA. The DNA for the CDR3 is TGCTCCGTCCAGCGGGGGCAAGGAGGAGCTTTCTTT. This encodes CSVQRGQGGAFF.

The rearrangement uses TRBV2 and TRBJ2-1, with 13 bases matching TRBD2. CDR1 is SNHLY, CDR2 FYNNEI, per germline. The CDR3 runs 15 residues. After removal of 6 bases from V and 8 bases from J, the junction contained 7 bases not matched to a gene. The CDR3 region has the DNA TGTGCCAGCAGACTAGCGGGAGGGCCTAGGGATGAGCAGTTCTTC. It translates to CASRLAGGPRDEQFF.

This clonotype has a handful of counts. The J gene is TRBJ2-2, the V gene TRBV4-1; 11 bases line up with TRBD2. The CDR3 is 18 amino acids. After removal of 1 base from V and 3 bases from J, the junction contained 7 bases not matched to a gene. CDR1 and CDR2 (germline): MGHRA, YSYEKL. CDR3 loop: CASSQGSSGGAYTGELFF. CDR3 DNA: TGCGCCAGCAGCCAAGGGAGTAGCGGGGGGGCCTACACCGGGGAGCTGTTTTTT.

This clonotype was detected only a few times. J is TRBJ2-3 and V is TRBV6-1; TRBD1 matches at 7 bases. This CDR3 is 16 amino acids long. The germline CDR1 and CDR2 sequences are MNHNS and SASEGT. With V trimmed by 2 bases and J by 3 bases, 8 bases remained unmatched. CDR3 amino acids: CASSENRGKSTDTQYF. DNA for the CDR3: TGTGCCAGCAGTGAAAACAGGGGAAAGAGTACAGATACGCAGTATTTT.

CDR3 in amino acids: CSARVLAGGETQYF. For the CDR3, the DNA is TGCAGTGCTAGAGTTCTAGCGGGGGGGGAGACCCAGTACTTC. The chain links TRBV20-1 to TRBJ2-5, with 12 bases fitting TRBD2. This CDR3 comprises 14 residues. Unmatched junction bases numbered 2, after V lost 1 base and J lost 5 bases. CDR1 and CDR2 (germline): DFQATT, SNEGSKA (reference sequence).

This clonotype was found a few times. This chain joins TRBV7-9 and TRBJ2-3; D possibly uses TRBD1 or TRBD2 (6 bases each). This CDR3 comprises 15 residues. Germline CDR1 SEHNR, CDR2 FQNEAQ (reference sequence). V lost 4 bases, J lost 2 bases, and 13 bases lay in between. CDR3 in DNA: TGTGCCAGCAGCTCCGGGGGCCCACCCACAGATACGCAGTATTTT. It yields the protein CASSSGGPPTDTQYF.

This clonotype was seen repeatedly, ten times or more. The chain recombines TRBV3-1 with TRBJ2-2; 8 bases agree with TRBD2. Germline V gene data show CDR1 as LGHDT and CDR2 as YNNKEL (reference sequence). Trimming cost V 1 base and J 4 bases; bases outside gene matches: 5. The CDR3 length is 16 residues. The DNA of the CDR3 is TGTGCCAGCAGCCAAGTAAGCGGGAGAGGCACCGGGGAGCTGTTTTTT. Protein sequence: CASSQVSGRGTGELFF.

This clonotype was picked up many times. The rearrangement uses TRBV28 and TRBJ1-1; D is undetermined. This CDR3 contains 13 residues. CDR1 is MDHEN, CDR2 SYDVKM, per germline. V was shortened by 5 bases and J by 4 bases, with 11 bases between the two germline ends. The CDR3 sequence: CASSRGWFTEAFF. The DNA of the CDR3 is TGTGCCAGCAGTCGTGGATGGTTCACTGAAGCTTTCTTT.

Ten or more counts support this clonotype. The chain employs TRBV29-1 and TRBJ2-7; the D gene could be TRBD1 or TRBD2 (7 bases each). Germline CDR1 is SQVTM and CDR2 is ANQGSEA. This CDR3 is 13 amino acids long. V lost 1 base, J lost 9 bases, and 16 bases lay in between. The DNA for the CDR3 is TGCAGCGTTGAAGGCCAGGGGGGGGCTCCGCAGTACTTC. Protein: CSVEGQGGAPQYF.

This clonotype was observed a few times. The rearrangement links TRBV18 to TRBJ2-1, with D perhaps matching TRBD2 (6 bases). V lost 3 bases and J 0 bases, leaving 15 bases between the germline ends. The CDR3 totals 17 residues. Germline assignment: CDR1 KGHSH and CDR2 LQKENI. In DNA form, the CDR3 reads TGTGCCAGCTCACCGCCCCGGGCGGGAAGCTCCTACAATGAGCAGTTCTTC. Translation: CASSPPRAGSSYNEQFF.

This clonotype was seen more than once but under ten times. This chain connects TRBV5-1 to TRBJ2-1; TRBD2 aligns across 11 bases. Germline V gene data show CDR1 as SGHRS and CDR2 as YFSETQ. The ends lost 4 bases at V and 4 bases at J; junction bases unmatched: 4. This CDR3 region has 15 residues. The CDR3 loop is CASSIAGGIYNEQFF. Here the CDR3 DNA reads TGCGCCAGCAGCATAGCGGGGGGGATTTACAATGAGCAGTTCTTC.

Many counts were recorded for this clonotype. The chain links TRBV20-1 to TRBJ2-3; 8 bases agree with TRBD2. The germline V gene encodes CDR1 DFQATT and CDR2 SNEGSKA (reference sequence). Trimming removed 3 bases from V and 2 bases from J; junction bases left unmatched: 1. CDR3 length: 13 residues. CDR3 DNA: TGCAGTGCTAGCGGGAGGGTCACAGATACGCAGTATTTT. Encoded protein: CSASGRVTDTQYF.

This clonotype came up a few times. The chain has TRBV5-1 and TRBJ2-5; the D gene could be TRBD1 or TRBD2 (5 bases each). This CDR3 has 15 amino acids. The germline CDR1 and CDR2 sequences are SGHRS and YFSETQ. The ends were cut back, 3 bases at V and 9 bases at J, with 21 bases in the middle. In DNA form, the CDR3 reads TGCGCCAGCAGCTCCACGGGACCTCAGGCTACGGCCCAGTACTTC. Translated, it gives CASSSTGPQATAQYF.

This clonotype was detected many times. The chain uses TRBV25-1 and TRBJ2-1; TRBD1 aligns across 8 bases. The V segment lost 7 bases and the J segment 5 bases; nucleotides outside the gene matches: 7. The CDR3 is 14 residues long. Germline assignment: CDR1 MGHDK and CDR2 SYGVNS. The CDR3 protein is CASNPDRGDNEQFF. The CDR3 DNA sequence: TGTGCCAGCAACCCCGACAGGGGAGACAATGAGCAGTTCTTC.

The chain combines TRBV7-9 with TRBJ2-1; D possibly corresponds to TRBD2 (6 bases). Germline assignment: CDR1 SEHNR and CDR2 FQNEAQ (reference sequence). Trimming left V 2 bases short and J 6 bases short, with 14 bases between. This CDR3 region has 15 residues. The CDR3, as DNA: TGTGCCAGCAGCTTATTGGTCCCGGGAGCCAATGAGCAGTTCTTC. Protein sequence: CASSLLVPGANEQFF.

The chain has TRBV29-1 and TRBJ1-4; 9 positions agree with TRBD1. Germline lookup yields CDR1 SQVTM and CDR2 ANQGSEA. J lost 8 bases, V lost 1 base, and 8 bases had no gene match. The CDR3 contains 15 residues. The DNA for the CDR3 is TGCAGCGTTGAAGGCCCCCGGGACAGGGTCGAAAAACTGTTTTTT. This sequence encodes CSVEGPRDRVEKLFF.